One and the same sample provided the 30 T cell receptor beta chains below, sequenced in a study of PD-1 blockade in classical Hodgkin lymphoma. Time point in this sample: cycle 4 day 1 (C4D1), after 6 weeks of nivolumab. Autologous stem cell transplantation was followed by relapse in every patient, and brentuximab vedotin exposure varied. Assay used: immunoSEQ multiplex PCR; TCRdb lists only in-frame clones, some missing. The table has roughly 100,000 clones, approximately 89% seen once; the top ten hold roughly 19%. The material sequenced was peripheral blood mononuclear cells (PBMCs), taken before the fourth cycle of nivolumab. These receptors all come from a human donor with classical Hodgkin lymphoma.

V usage is TRBV11-3 and J usage is TRBJ2-1; possibly TRBD1 or TRBD2 for D (5 bases each). Trimming stripped 1 base from V and 9 bases from J, with 16 bases between. The germline CDR1 and CDR2 sequences are SGHNT and YENEEA. CDR3 length: 15 amino acids. The CDR3 spells CASSLAGVHGGEQFF. In DNA, the CDR3 is TGTGCCAGCAGCTTAGCAGGCGTACATGGGGGTGAGCAGTTCTTC.

The genes are TRBV29-1 and TRBJ1-5; the D gene is possibly TRBD1 (6 bases). Trimming stripped 7 bases from V and 2 bases from J, with 15 bases between. This CDR3 has 14 amino acids. Per germline, CDR1 SQVTM and CDR2 ANQGSEA. The CDR3 DNA reads as TGCAGCGCTACGTTGGGGGCGGGCAATCAGCCCCAGCATTTT. It translates to CSATLGAGNQPQHF.

The chain couples TRBV5-1 to TRBJ2-6; TRBD2 might be the D (6 bases). Germline values: CDR1 SGHRS, CDR2 YFSETQ. V dropped 3 bases and J dropped 0 bases, with 7 bases sitting between them. The CDR3 consists of 15 residues. The CDR3 here is CASSSGGSGANVLTF. CDR3 bases: TGCGCCAGCAGCTCCGGGGGCTCTGGGGCCAACGTCCTGACTTTC.

A note on this clone: A far larger clone is one nucleotide away, so this likely arose from a read error. The CDR3 carries no conserved terminal phenylalanine or tryptophan, so it likely arises from a read error. The J gene is TRBJ1-2, the V gene TRBV4-1; D possibly corresponds to TRBD1 (5 bases). Germline V CDR1 and CDR2: MGHRA, YSYEKL. The CDR3 length is 13 residues. V was clipped by 2 bases and J by 4 bases, with 8 bases between them. For the CDR3, the DNA is TGCGCCAGCAGCCAAATGGGACTCTATGGCTACACCCTC. It yields the protein CASSQMGLYGYTL.

The CDR3 DNA follows: TGTGCCAGCAGGGGCAGGGGGAACTATGGCTACACCTTC. This codes for CASRGRGNYGYTF. The V call is TRBV6-1, the J call TRBJ1-2; TRBD1 aligns across 7 bases. The CDR3 loop spans 13 amino acids. After removal of 6 bases from V and 2 bases from J, the junction contained 3 bases not matched to a gene. Germline V CDR1 and CDR2: MNHNS, SASEGT.

This chain connects TRBV6-5 to TRBJ1-2, with D possibly matching TRBD1 (5 bases). V was trimmed by 8 bases and J by 4 bases, leaving 14 bases between them. In germline, CDR1 is MNHEY, CDR2 SVGAGI. The CDR3 runs to 13 residues. The CDR3 bases are TGTGCCAGCGGGCGGGGCTTAGCCTATGGCTACACCTTC. It codes for CASGRGLAYGYTF.

This chain links TRBV7-2 with TRBJ1-5; 8 bases match TRBD1. V shed 5 bases, J shed 2 bases, and the junction held 8 bases outside the gene matches. This CDR3 contains 16 residues. Germline values: CDR1 SGHTA, CDR2 FQGNSA. The CDR3 loop reads CASSAGTGRGNQPQHF. For the CDR3, the DNA is TGTGCCAGCAGCGCCGGGACAGGTAGAGGCAATCAGCCCCAGCATTTT.

This clone appeared once. This chain uses TRBV2 with TRBJ2-1; possible D gene TRBD2, 7 bases. Trimming stripped 10 bases from V and 9 bases from J, with 25 bases between. The germline CDR1 and CDR2 sequences are SNHLY and FYNNEI. This CDR3 is 15 amino acids long. CDR3 sequence (DNA): TGTGCCACACAGGGTGGGACTACCCAAGGGAGTGAGCAGTTCTTC. It translates to CATQGGTTQGSEQFF.

This sequence joins TRBV2 and TRBJ1-5; 7 positions agree with TRBD1. This CDR3 comprises 13 residues. The junction had 8 bases not matched to a gene; V was cut back by 6 bases and J by 9 bases. CDR1 and CDR2 from the germline V gene are SNHLY and FYNNEI. CDR3: CASSLQGWGPQHF. CDR3 DNA sequence: TGTGCCAGCAGCCTACAGGGGTGGGGGCCCCAGCATTTT.

The chain has TRBV5-6 and TRBJ2-5, with 14 bases lining up with TRBD2. V gave up 2 bases and J gave up 4 bases; unmatched junction bases: 10. Per the germline V gene, CDR1 is SGHDT and CDR2 is YYEEEE. CDR3 length equals 18 residues. CDR3 in amino acids: CASSFRSGLAGARETQYF. CDR3 nucleotide sequence: TGTGCCAGCAGCTTCAGGTCGGGACTAGCGGGGGCAAGAGAGACCCAGTACTTC.

The chain employs TRBV7-9 and TRBJ1-4; D is undetermined. The CDR3 loop spans 13 amino acids. The germline V gene encodes CDR1 SEHNR and CDR2 FQNEAQ (reference sequence). V was cut by 1 base and J by 7 bases, with 7 bases left in between. As DNA, the CDR3 is TGTGCCAGCAGCTTAGGGGGATCTGAAAAACTGTTTTTT. Residues: CASSLGGSEKLFF.

The genes are TRBV7-9 and TRBJ2-7; the D gene is possibly TRBD2 (5 bases). The germline V and J ends were trimmed by 2 bases and 3 bases, with 11 bases remaining between them. This CDR3 spans 14 amino acids. The germline V gene has CDR1 SEHNR and CDR2 FQNEAQ (reference sequence). The CDR3 protein is CASSLRPAVYEQYF. For the CDR3, the DNA is TGTGCCAGCAGCTTACGCCCAGCGGTCTACGAGCAGTACTTC.

The chain joins TRBV5-1 to TRBJ2-1; 14 bases align to TRBD2. Germline V gene lookup returns CDR1 SGHRS and CDR2 YFSETQ. The CDR3 extends over 17 amino acids. Trimming at V came to 1 base and at J to 6 bases, leaving 6 bases not matched to a gene. CDR3 DNA: TGCGCCAGCAGCTTGAAGTTGGGGACTAGCGGGGGCAATGAGCAGTTCTTC. Protein product: CASSLKLGTSGGNEQFF. Combining the CDR3 with reference TRBV5-1 and TRBJ2-1 gives the whole variable domain KAGVTQTPRYLIKTRGQQVTLSCSPISGHRSVSWYQQTPGQGLQFLFEYFSETQRNKGNFPGRFSGRQFSNSRSEMNVSTLELGDSALYLCASSLKLGTSGGNEQFFGPGTRLTVL.

This rearrangement joins TRBV6-5 to TRBJ2-1, with 9 bases fitting TRBD1. Trimming removed 8 bases from V and 7 bases from J; junction bases left unmatched: 9. Germline-derived CDR1 and CDR2 are MNHEY and SVGAGI. This CDR3 spans 14 amino acids. This CDR3 is CASVRDRVNNEQFF. The CDR3 DNA follows: TGTGCCAGCGTCCGGGACAGGGTCAATAATGAGCAGTTCTTC.

The rearrangement joins TRBV29-1 to TRBJ1-2; 7 bases are a match to TRBD1. CDR3 size: 14 residues. The germline V gene has CDR1 SQVTM and CDR2 ANQGSEA. The V and J ends lost 1 base and 8 bases, in that order; junction bases with no gene match: 10. The DNA for the CDR3 is TGCAGCGTTGAAGTGGAGCAGGGGGTTGTAGGCTACACCTTC. Translated, it gives CSVEVEQGVVGYTF.

This sequence joins TRBV6-1 and TRBJ2-5; the D gene is possibly TRBD2 (5 bases). The CDR3 has 13 amino acids. Germline V gives CDR1 MNHNS, CDR2 SASEGT. Trimming shortened V by 9 bases and J by 5 bases, and 16 bases separated the two germline ends. The CDR3 DNA is TGTGCCAGGGCCCGGGCGCCGGGGGAGACCCAGTACTTC. Translation: CARARAPGETQYF.

The chain recombines TRBV18 with TRBJ1-1; D remains unclear. With 0 bases removed from V and 1 base from J, the gap between germline ends came to 9 bases. This CDR3 has 15 residues. Germline V gives CDR1 KGHSH, CDR2 LQKENI. CDR3 residues: CASSPPPHTNTEAFF. CDR3 bases: TGTGCCAGCTCACCACCGCCCCACACGAACACTGAAGCTTTCTTT.

V usage is TRBV10-3 and J usage is TRBJ2-7, with TRBD2 matching over 16 bases. After removal of 2 bases from V and 1 base from J, the junction contained 8 bases not matched to a gene. The CDR3 covers 19 residues. In germline, CDR1 is ENHRY, CDR2 SYGVKD. The CDR3 region has the DNA TGTGCCATCAGTGAGACCGAAGGGGGACTAGCGGGAGGGTCCTACGAGCAGTACTTC. This encodes CAISETEGGLAGGSYEQYF.

V usage is TRBV28 and J usage is TRBJ1-2; possibly TRBD1 for D (6 bases). The CDR3 contains 13 residues. The ends were cut back, 3 bases at V and 7 bases at J, with 12 bases in the middle. CDR1 and CDR2 from the germline V gene are MDHEN and SYDVKM. The CDR3, as DNA: TGTGCCAGCAGTTTGGGGGGGCTGGCTGGCTACACCTTC. Translated: CASSLGGLAGYTF.

The chain is built from TRBV9 and TRBJ2-1, with D tentatively TRBD2 (6 bases). This CDR3 is 15 amino acids long. Trimming left V 3 bases short and J 4 bases short, with 14 bases between. The V gene's germline CDR1 is SGDLS and CDR2 YYNGEE. CDR3 nucleotide sequence: TGTGCCAGCAGCGGAGGGACTCTAGAGTACAATGAGCAGTTCTTC. This gives the protein CASSGGTLEYNEQFF.

The chain is built from TRBV7-2 and TRBJ1-1; D unresolved. Germline CDR1 reads SGHTA; CDR2 reads FQGNSA. The CDR3 has 14 amino acids. The germline V and J ends were trimmed by 8 bases and 1 base, with 14 bases remaining between them. CDR3 residues: CASSFGDRNTEAFF. CDR3 nucleotide sequence: TGTGCCAGCTCGTTTGGGGATCGGAACACTGAAGCTTTCTTT.

CDR3 nucleotides: TGTGCCAGCGGAACTCAGGGGTTTCCCTACGAGCAGTACTTC. It specifies CASGTQGFPYEQYF. The chain recombines TRBV27 with TRBJ2-7, with D maybe TRBD1 (6 bases). V lost 8 bases to trimming and J lost 2 bases, with 16 bases between them. This CDR3 is built from 14 residues. Germline values: CDR1 MNHEY, CDR2 SMNVEV (reference sequence).

The table lists this clone with a count of one. The chain is built from TRBV6-6 and TRBJ2-5; no clear D. V lost 1 base, J lost 3 bases, and 9 bases lay in between. The CDR3 loop spans 14 amino acids. Germline CDR1 reads MNHNY; CDR2 reads SVGAGI (reference sequence). CDR3 coding DNA: TGTGCCAGCAGTTACTTCGGCGAGAAAGAGACCCAGTACTTC. Residues: CASSYFGEKETQYF.

This clone showed up just once. The J gene is TRBJ2-2, the V gene TRBV18, with 7 bases lining up with TRBD1. CDR1 and CDR2 from the germline V gene are KGHSH and LQKENI. V shed 5 bases and J 4 bases; nucleotides not matched to a gene: 10. The CDR3 totals 16 residues. DNA of the CDR3: TGTGCCAGCTCATCTCAGACAGGGCAGTCCACCGGGGAGCTGTTTTTT. Encoded protein: CASSSQTGQSTGELFF.

This chain links TRBV18 with TRBJ2-5, with D maybe TRBD2 (7 bases). The CDR3 totals 15 residues. CDR1 is KGHSH, CDR2 LQKENI, per germline. The germline V and J ends were trimmed by 1 base and 7 bases, with 16 bases remaining between them. CDR3 coding DNA: TGTGCCAGCTCACCACGCGGGGGCGCTTTGGCGACCCAGTACTTC. This gives the protein CASSPRGGALATQYF.

The chain joins TRBV20-1 to TRBJ2-2; D not certain. The CDR3 runs 11 residues. V was trimmed by 0 bases and J by 10 bases, leaving 6 bases between them. Germline CDR1 is DFQATT and CDR2 is SNEGSKA (reference sequence). This CDR3 reads CSARDRLELFF. DNA of the CDR3: TGCAGTGCTAGAGACCGCTTGGAGCTGTTTTTT.

This chain joins TRBV4-1 and TRBJ2-7, with TRBD1 identical over 9 bases. There are 14 residues in the CDR3. CDR1 and CDR2 from the germline V gene are MGHRA and YSYEKL. V shed 3 bases, J shed 2 bases, and the junction held 2 bases outside the gene matches. This CDR3 is CASSHRDRAYEQYF. For the CDR3, the DNA is TGCGCCAGCAGCCATCGGGACAGGGCCTACGAGCAGTACTTC.

This chain connects TRBV21-1 to TRBJ1-1; no DNA check was done on the table's D call, TRBD1. TRBV21-1 is classified as a pseudogene. The CDR3 has 15 amino acids. CDR3 DNA: TGTGCCAGCAGCAAAGCTCCTTACAGGGTCACTGAAGCTTTCTTT. This gives the protein CASSKAPYRVTEAFF.

The CDR3 coding sequence is TGTGCCACCAGCAGAACTCGTGAGACCCAGTACTTC. This translates into CATSRTRETQYF. This sequence joins TRBV15 and TRBJ2-5; D uncertain. The CDR3 runs 12 residues. Germline V gene lookup returns CDR1 LNHNV and CDR2 YYDKDF (reference sequence). The V end lost 2 bases, the J end lost 5 bases, and 6 bases lay between the germline ends.

The chain couples TRBV15 to TRBJ1-5, with TRBD1 as a possible D gene (5 bases). Germline-derived CDR1 and CDR2 are LNHNV and YYDKDF (reference sequence). V lost 1 base and J lost 0, with 7 bases in between. The CDR3 is 15 residues long. The CDR3 reads CATSRVDSSNQPQHF. The CDR3 DNA sequence: TGTGCCACCAGCAGAGTCGACAGTAGCAATCAGCCCCAGCATTTT. The full variable domain, completed using reference TRBV15 and TRBJ1-5, is DAMVIQNPRYQVTQFGKPVTLSCSQTLNHNVMYWYQQKSSQAPKLLFHYYDKDFNNEADTPDNFQSRRPNTSFCFLDIRSPGLGDTAMYLCATSRVDSSNQPQHFGDGTRLSIL.